These T cell receptor beta chains were read from a single sample in a study of T cells after posttransplantation cyclophosphamide. The method was immunoSEQ multiplex PCR; TCRdb's version includes in-frame clones alone and lacks a portion of them. The sample contains approximately 9,300 clones, about 89% of which appear only once. The material was PBMCs, obtained roughly 67 weeks after allogeneic stem cell transplant with calcineurin inhibitor and methotrexate. The receptors derive from a male patient in his fifties or sixties who received an allogeneic stem cell transplant from an unrelated donor, was CMV-positive, and had chronic GVHD only. The graft donor may have given rise to some T cells. Both conserved end residues are part of each CDR3.

V gene | CDR3 protein
TRBV27 | CASSLSQGRAEQETQYF
TRBV28 | CASTWGVTEAFF
TRBV4-3 | CASSQDQREAYEQYF
TRBV5-1 | CASSLAVTGGPHQETQYF
TRBV5-1 | CASSSGLAGSTDTQYF
TRBV5-1 | CASNRGNNEQFF
TRBV25-1 | CASSLGTGRFTDTQYF
TRBV28 | CASSFSPSEQYF
TRBV7-6 | CASSLALDRDYEQYF
TRBV4-1 | CASSQVQGAKPQHF
TRBV7-2 | CASSSGSNTEAFF
TRBV6-1 | CASSEAGVEETQYF
TRBV2 | CASSGQGTKQYF
TRBV18 | CASSLERNTGELFF
TRBV29-1 | CSARGLGGSWDYGYTF
TRBV11-2 | CASSLIPGSSYEQYF
TRBV21-1 | CASTLRGGTGIGGYEQYF
TRBV9 | CASSPTGTYEQYF
TRBV6-5 | CASSEIRDTEAFF
TRBV6-1 | CASRRDRGDNEQFF
TRBV7-8 | CASSLARTSGMSYEQYF
TRBV29-1 | CSVTDRGYTQYF
TRBV11-3 | CASQRQGIRNEQFF
TRBV4-3 | CASSRGVIADTEAFF
TRBV5-4 | CASSPMTSGELFF
TRBV6-5 | CASSYGRGAAGELFF
TRBV18 | CASSPSGLAGSTDTQYF
TRBV7-3 | CASSLFEIIADLIRNEQFF
TRBV7-2 | CASSLVQYSNQPQHF
TRBV11-3 | CASSSGEEDTEAFF
TRBV7-9 | CASSTLTGTGELFF
TRBV28 | CASRFKYLGGNQPQHF
TRBV20-1 | CSGSGGYEQYF
TRBV13 | CASSFGQGEYEQYF
TRBV28 | CASRSGTGHRWAFF
TRBV9 | CASSVLPSGRREQYF
TRBV5-4 | CASSRTSGGAYTQYF
TRBV13 | CASSLTSGDDTQYF
TRBV29-1 | CSVVPQNKAGNYGYTF
TRBV10-3 | CAISLTQGGPTDTQYF
TRBV9 | CASSVASGTGPYGYTF